This TCR beta chain was observed in a study of early T cells in non-severe SARS-CoV-2 infection. Study in general: Sequencing of bulk RNA from unsorted whole blood was done, without chain pairing.

Unique molecular identifiers tagged individual cDNA molecules. TCRdb processed the 5' RACE reads anew with MiXCR; each CDR3 protein has one entry. Here the sample spans tens of thousands of distinct CDR3 sequences, under 15% being singletons. The ends were cut back, 2 bases at V and 7 bases at J, with 11 bases in the middle. The CDR3 runs 12 residues. The germline CDR1 and CDR2 sequences are SQVTM and ANQGSEA. This clonotype was detected only a few times. The J gene is TRBJ1-2, the V gene TRBV29-1; D uncertain. Input material: whole blood. The TCR sequence derives from an adult who was a healthcare worker with PCR-confirmed SARS-CoV-2 infection or an uninfected control (not recorded which). Here the CDR3 reads CSVEFGPSGYTF. CDR3 nucleotide sequence: TGCAGCGTTGAATTTGGCCCCTCTGGCTACACCTTC.